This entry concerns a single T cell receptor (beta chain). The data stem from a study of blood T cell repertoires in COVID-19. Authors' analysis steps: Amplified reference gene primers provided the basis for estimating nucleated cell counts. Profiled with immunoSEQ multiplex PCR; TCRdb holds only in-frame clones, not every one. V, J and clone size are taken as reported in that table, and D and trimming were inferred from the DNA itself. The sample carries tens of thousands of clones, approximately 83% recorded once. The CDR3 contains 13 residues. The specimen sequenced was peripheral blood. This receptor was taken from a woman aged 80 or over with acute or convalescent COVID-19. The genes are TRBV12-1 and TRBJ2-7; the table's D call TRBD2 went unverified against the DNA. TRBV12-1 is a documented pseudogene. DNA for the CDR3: TGTGCCAGCACTCTGGGAGGGTCCTACGAGCAGTACTTC. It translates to CASTLGGSYEQYF.